This is a list of T cell receptor beta chains from one sample in a study of blood T cell repertoires in COVID-19. Profiling relied on immunoSEQ multiplex PCR, and the TCRdb table lists in-frame clones only, not all of them. The sample has 110,000 to 150,000 clones, roughly 79% seen once; the top ten hold 8.2%. Source material: peripheral blood. The receptors originated from a human donor in a cohort sampled during active COVID-19. Each CDR3 is given with its conserved first and last residue. A D gene is named only where the DNA matches it firmly. Some rows have no size entry. The others give once, few or many, or a class for an expanded clone.

clone size,V gene,D gene,J gene,CDR3 protein,CDR3 DNA
few,TRBV7-2,TRBD1,TRBJ1-5,CASSADRDQPQHF,TGTGCCAGCAGCGCCGACAGGGATCAGCCCCAGCATTTT
-,TRBV6-5,TRBD1,TRBJ1-5,CASSTDRGNNQPQHF,TGTGCCAGCAGTACTGACAGGGGGAACAATCAGCCCCAGCATTTT
-,TRBV12-3/TRBV12-4,-,TRBJ2-1,CASNLGAYNEQFF,TGTGCCAGCAACCTAGGGGCGTACAATGAGCAGTTCTTC
-,TRBV27,TRBD2,TRBJ2-7,CASSNALGTSGRKEQYF,TGTGCCAGCAGCAATGCGCTCGGGACTAGCGGGAGAAAAGAGCAGTACTTC
-,TRBV10-3,TRBD2,TRBJ2-3,CAISDGAGGTDTQYF,TGTGCCATCAGTGATGGGGCGGGAGGGACAGATACGCAGTATTTT
-,TRBV4-1,TRBD1,TRBJ2-7,CASSQRTGDYEQYF,TGCGCCAGCAGCCAAAGGACAGGGGATTACGAGCAGTACTTC
-,TRBV9,TRBD2,TRBJ2-5,CASSAYGLAGETQYF,TGTGCCAGCAGCGCCTATGGACTAGCGGGGGAGACCCAGTACTTC
-,TRBV18,-,TRBJ2-7,CASSSGEKAYEQYF,TGTGCCAGCTCGTCAGGGGAAAAAGCCTACGAGCAGTACTTC
-,TRBV11-1,TRBD2,TRBJ2-1,CASSRAGGAYNEQFF,TGTGCCAGCTCCCGAGCGGGAGGTGCCTACAATGAGCAGTTCTTC
-,TRBV7-6,TRBD1,TRBJ2-3,CASSSTGEVTDTQYF,TGTGCCAGCAGCTCAACAGGGGAAGTAACAGATACGCAGTATTTT
once,TRBV18,TRBD1,TRBJ2-7,CASSVGIGTAPYEQYF,TGTGCCAGCTCAGTAGGCATCGGGACAGCACCCTACGAGCAGTACTTC
-,TRBV11-1,TRBD1,TRBJ2-6,CASSRDSLGANVLTF,TGTGCCAGCAGCCGGGACAGCCTCGGAGCCAACGTCCTGACTTTC
-,TRBV28,-,TRBJ2-3,CASSFDRAGGTDTQYF,TGTGCCAGCAGTTTCGATCGCGCCGGGGGTACCGATACGCAGTATTTT
-,TRBV28,TRBD2,TRBJ2-7,CASSPGGTSGRPEQYF,TGTGCCAGCAGCCCCGGGGGGACTAGCGGGAGACCCGAGCAGTACTTC
-,TRBV11-3,TRBD1,TRBJ2-7,CASSSHFGTGGVYEQYF,TGTGCCAGCAGCTCCCATTTTGGGACAGGGGGCGTTTACGAGCAGTACTTC
-,TRBV29-1,-,TRBJ2-2,CSVEERGAATNTGELFF,TGCAGCGTTGAAGAAAGAGGCGCAGCCACGAACACCGGGGAGCTGTTTTTT
-,TRBV7-6,TRBD1,TRBJ2-2,CASRQAGGFTGELFF,TGTGCCAGCAGGCAGGCAGGGGGCTTTACCGGGGAGCTGTTTTTT
few,TRBV6-6,-,TRBJ1-1,CASSYSQGTNTEAFF,TGTGCCAGCAGTTATAGTCAGGGAACGAACACTGAAGCTTTCTTT
-,TRBV7-3,-,TRBJ1-1,CASSLMRDTEAFF,TGTGCCAGCAGCTTAATGCGGGACACTGAAGCTTTCTTT
-,TRBV14,-,TRBJ2-7,CASSRTGFSYEQYF,TGTGCCAGCAGTCGCACAGGCTTCTCCTACGAGCAGTACTTC
-,TRBV5-1,TRBD2,TRBJ2-5,CASSGTSRETQYF,TGCGCCAGCAGCGGGACTAGTAGGGAGACCCAGTACTTC
once,TRBV6-5,TRBD2,TRBJ2-7,CASRPGLRYEQYF,TGTGCCAGCAGACCGGGACTACGCTACGAGCAGTACTTC
-,TRBV7-9,TRBD1,TRBJ1-2,CASSLADRGRGGYTF,TGTGCCAGCAGCTTAGCGGACAGGGGGCGGGGTGGCTACACCTTC
-,TRBV18,-,TRBJ2-4,CASSPLQILAKNIQYF,TGTGCCAGCTCACCATTGCAGATCTTAGCCAAAAACATTCAGTACTTC
few,TRBV2,-,TRBJ1-6,CASSERNSPLHF,TGTGCCAGCAGTGAGAGGAATTCACCCCTCCACTTT
-,TRBV5-6,TRBD1,TRBJ2-7,CASRRDRGGWYEQYF,TGTGCCAGCAGACGTGACAGGGGGGGATGGTACGAGCAGTACTTC
-,TRBV10-1,-,TRBJ2-1,CASRQGDNEQFF,TGCGCCAGCAGACAGGGTGACAATGAGCAGTTCTTC
once,TRBV11-2,TRBD1,TRBJ2-5,CASSSIWDSDQETQYF,TGTGCCAGCAGCTCAATTTGGGACAGCGATCAAGAGACCCAGTACTTC
-,TRBV6-2/TRBV6-3,TRBD1,TRBJ2-7,CASSYRHPAGGLSTYEQYF,TGTGCCAGCAGCTATCGTCATCCCGCAGGGGGCCTCTCTACCTACGAGCAGTACTTC
-,TRBV6-2/TRBV6-3,-,TRBJ2-7,CASSSQEVQQYF,TGTGCCAGCAGTTCCCAGGAGGTACAGCAGTACTTC
-,TRBV28,TRBD1,TRBJ1-1,CASSSGTGNPNTEAFF,TGTGCCAGCAGTTCCGGGACAGGGAACCCAAACACTGAAGCTTTCTTT
-,TRBV20-1,-,TRBJ2-3,CSASISRAGNWDTQYF,TGCAGTGCTAGTATCTCCCGCGCCGGGAATTGGGATACGCAGTATTTT
-,TRBV6-2/TRBV6-3,TRBD2,TRBJ2-1,CASSLGLAGVGEQFF,TGTGCCAGCAGTTTGGGACTAGCGGGAGTGGGTGAGCAGTTCTTC
-,TRBV10-3,TRBD1,TRBJ1-1,CAISTGDPNTEAFF,TGTGCCATCAGTACAGGGGACCCGAACACTGAAGCTTTCTTT
-,TRBV28,TRBD2,TRBJ2-3,CASSRSGSADTQYF,TGTGCCAGCAGTCGGAGCGGGAGTGCAGATACGCAGTATTTT
-,TRBV7-2,TRBD2,TRBJ2-7,CASSLVGGGSYEQYF,TGTGCCAGCAGCTTAGTGGGCGGGGGTTCCTACGAGCAGTACTTC
once,TRBV28,-,TRBJ1-2,CASSLVQGRRHGYTF,TGTGCCAGCAGTTTAGTCCAGGGAAGAAGACATGGCTACACCTTC
-,TRBV10-2,-,TRBJ1-3,CASSESPTGSLSGNTIYF,TGCGCCAGCAGTGAGAGCCCGACAGGTTCCTTATCGGGTAACACCATATATTTT
once,TRBV5-1,TRBD1,TRBJ2-5,CASSSQGQGVETQYF,TGCGCCAGCAGCAGTCAGGGACAGGGTGTGGAGACCCAGTACTTC